Each of the 26 T cell receptor beta chains below was sequenced from the same sample in a study of vaccination effects on CD4 cells after COVID-19. The table came from immunoSEQ multiplex PCR; TCRdb's copy has only in-frame clones and leaves some out. The table has around 50,000 clones, over 60% seen once. Researchers isolated CD4+ T cells once roughly ten days of culture had elapsed. A positive SARS-CoV-2 PCR test fell between March and December 2020. The vaccine given was either BNT162b2 or mRNA-1273, in two doses. These receptors' antigens are unknown. The starting material was CD4+ T cells from PBMCs cultured without peptide, obtained after COVID-19 vaccination. These receptors were obtained from a human donor who had a prior SARS-CoV-2 infection.

V usage is TRBV10-1 and J usage is TRBJ1-1; the D gene is possibly TRBD1 (5 bases). The CDR3 totals 20 residues. Germline loops: CDR1 WNHNN, CDR2 SYGVQD (reference sequence). V lost 11 bases to trimming and J lost 1 base, with 35 bases between them. The CDR3 nucleotides read TGCGCCCGCGGTCCGACAGAAAAAGGATGGTGGTTGTCCCGGAACACTGAAGCTTTCTTT. As protein: CARGPTEKGWWLSRNTEAFF.

The chain combines TRBV11-2 with TRBJ2-7; the D is unclear. Germline V gene sequence: CDR1 SGHAT, CDR2 FQNNGV. With 5 bases removed from V and 6 bases from J, the gap between germline ends came to 14 bases. The CDR3 totals 13 residues. CDR3 sequence reads: CASSLQPYGEQYF. The CDR3 DNA is TGTGCCAGCAGCCTTCAGCCGTACGGCGAGCAGTACTTC.

The rearrangement uses TRBV11-1 and TRBJ2-7, with 14 bases aligning to TRBD2. Germline V gene data show CDR1 as SGHAT and CDR2 as FQDESV (reference sequence). This CDR3 is 16 amino acids long. Unmatched junction bases numbered 4, after V lost 3 bases and J lost 3 bases. CDR3 region: CASSFAGLAGGYEQYF. The CDR3 coding sequence is TGTGCCAGCAGCTTCGCCGGACTAGCGGGGGGCTACGAGCAGTACTTC.

The chain combines TRBV5-4 with TRBJ2-2; TRBD1 aligns across 9 bases. CDR1 is SGHNT, CDR2 YYREEE, per germline (reference sequence). The CDR3 has 15 amino acids. Germline trimming cut 2 bases from V and 4 bases from J; bases unmatched to any gene: 3. The CDR3 DNA reads TGTGCCAGCAGCTTTCGACAGGGGGGCACCGGGGAGCTGTTTTTT. Translating it yields CASSFRQGGTGELFF. The entire variable domain, with the rest obtained from reference TRBV5-4 and TRBJ2-2, is as follows: ETGVTQSPTHLIKTRGQQVTLRCSSQSGHNTVSWYQQALGQGPQFIFQYYREEENGRGNFPPRFSGLQFPNYSSELNVNALELDDSALYLCASSFRQGGTGELFFGEGSRLTVL.

This clone is a singleton in its sample. The rearrangement uses TRBV5-1 and TRBJ2-7, with D tentatively TRBD1 (6 bases). The CDR3 extends over 16 amino acids. Per germline, CDR1 SGHRS and CDR2 YFSETQ. V lost 4 bases and J lost 0, with 17 bases in between. The CDR3 nucleotides are TGCGCCAGCAGCCGATCCCCCGGACAGCTCTCCTACGAGCAGTACTTC. Translated: CASSRSPGQLSYEQYF.

This clone has more than one count but fewer than ten. V and J are TRBV9 and TRBJ1-1; D is unresolved. The CDR3 is made up of 15 amino acids. V was cut by 2 bases and J by 3 bases, with 14 bases left in between. Per germline, CDR1 SGDLS and CDR2 YYNGEE. The CDR3 loop is CASSVDGSRYTEAFF. The CDR3 DNA sequence: TGTGCCAGCAGCGTTGACGGATCAAGGTACACTGAAGCTTTCTTT.

V is TRBV11-3 and J is TRBJ2-3; 9 nucleotides agree with TRBD2. Germline V CDR1 and CDR2: SGHNT, YENEEA. This CDR3 has 17 residues. V lost 5 bases to trimming and J lost 10 bases; unmatched junction nucleotides: 19. The CDR3 DNA reads TGTGCCAGCAGCCTCCGGGGGGGCGGGAGGGACCGAGGGGCGCAGTATTTT. It codes for CASSLRGGGRDRGAQYF.

This chain links TRBV5-4 with TRBJ2-7; perhaps TRBD1 as D (5 bases). Germline assignment: CDR1 SGHNT and CDR2 YYREEE (reference sequence). Trimming pared 6 bases from V and 3 bases from J, leaving 16 bases between. This CDR3 region has 14 residues. The CDR3 spells CASTRAAGNYEQYF. The CDR3 DNA sequence: TGTGCCAGCACCCGGGCGGCAGGGAACTACGAGCAGTACTTC.

V is TRBV19 and J is TRBJ2-1; no clear D. Germline V lookup: CDR1 LNHDA, CDR2 SQIVND (reference sequence). V was clipped by 4 bases and J by 0 bases, with 10 bases between them. The CDR3 extends over 15 amino acids. CDR3 DNA: TGTGCCAGTAGTAAAGGGTCAAGCTCCTACAATGAGCAGTTCTTC. Amino acid sequence: CASSKGSSSYNEQFF.

J is TRBJ2-7 and V is TRBV29-1; TRBD1 aligns across 8 bases. CDR1 is SQVTM and CDR2 is ANQGSEA in the germline V gene. Germline trimming cut 4 bases from V and 5 bases from J; bases unmatched to any gene: 7. CDR3 length: 13 amino acids. The chain's CDR3 is CSVVGDRKDEQYF. CDR3 coding DNA: TGCAGCGTTGTCGGGGACAGGAAGGACGAGCAGTACTTC.

The rearrangement joins TRBV6-5 to TRBJ1-2; D not resolved. Germline loops: CDR1 MNHEY, CDR2 SVGAGI. This CDR3 contains 12 residues. V was trimmed by 0 bases and J by 9 bases, leaving 8 bases between them. CDR3 region: CASSYSGTSYTF. CDR3 DNA sequence: TGTGCCAGCAGTTACTCGGGAACCAGCTACACCTTC.

This sequence joins TRBV21-1 and TRBJ2-5; the table's TRBD1 call for D was not verified on the DNA. TRBV21-1 is listed as a pseudogene. This CDR3 is 18 amino acids long. CDR3 in DNA: TGTGCCAGCAGCAAAGGGGTAAAAAATGGGACAGGGCCAGAGACCCAGTACTTC. The encoded protein is CASSKGVKNGTGPETQYF.

This clone was found once. V is TRBV28 and J is TRBJ2-3, with 11 bases aligning to TRBD2. Germline-derived CDR1 and CDR2 are MDHEN and SYDVKM. Trimming cost V 3 bases and J 0 bases; bases outside gene matches: 8. CDR3 length: 18 amino acids. CDR3 DNA sequence: TGTGCCAGCAGTTTGGGGCTAGCGGGAGGTCTAAGCACAGATACGCAGTATTTT. Its translation is CASSLGLAGGLSTDTQYF.

The chain employs TRBV11-3 and TRBJ1-1; D is perhaps TRBD1 (5 bases). This CDR3 is 15 amino acids long. Trimming removed 4 bases from V and 6 bases from J, with 18 bases in between. From germline, CDR1 is SGHNT and CDR2 YENEEA. CDR3 DNA sequence: TGTGCCAGCAGCTCGACCGGGACGGCGATCTCTGAAGCTTTCTTT. This gives the protein CASSSTGTAISEAFF.

The chain joins TRBV20-1 to TRBJ2-3; 7 bases are shared with TRBD2. V lost 7 bases and J lost 3; bases outside the gene matches: 1. The CDR3 runs to 11 residues. The germline V gene has CDR1 DFQATT and CDR2 SNEGSKA (reference sequence). The CDR3 loop is CSGGGTDTQYF. In DNA, the CDR3 is TGCAGTGGCGGGGGAACAGATACGCAGTATTTT.

This chain links TRBV7-9 with TRBJ1-1; tentatively, D is TRBD1 (6 bases). This CDR3 contains 14 residues. The V end was cut by 5 bases, the J end by 0 bases, with 10 bases between. CDR1 and CDR2 (germline): SEHNR, FQNEAQ (reference sequence). The CDR3 nucleotides are TGTGCCAGCAGCAGGGGGACGGTGAACACTGAAGCTTTCTTT. Translating gives CASSRGTVNTEAFF.

The chain carries TRBV3-1 (or the pseudogene TRBV3-2) and TRBJ2-2; TRBD2 aligns across 7 bases. Losses at the gene ends were 0 bases for V and 6 bases for J; bases not matched to a gene: 7. This CDR3 contains 16 residues. Germline CDR1 LGHDT, CDR2 YNNKEL (reference sequence). The CDR3 nucleotides read TGTGCCAGCAGCCAAGACGGCGGGAGTAACGCCGGGGAGCTGTTTTTT. Amino acid sequence: CASSQDGGSNAGELFF.

This clone was detected once. The chain carries TRBV5-6 and TRBJ2-3; D gene ambiguous. The germline V and J ends were trimmed by 4 bases and 5 bases, with 11 bases remaining between them. Per germline, CDR1 SGHDT and CDR2 YYEEEE. The CDR3 length is 13 residues. The CDR3 loop is CASSLTARDTQYF. The CDR3 DNA reads as TGTGCCAGCAGCCTCACCGCGCGAGATACGCAGTATTTT.

The table lists this clone with a count of one. This chain uses TRBV2 with TRBJ2-7, with a weak D call TRBD2 (5 bases). This CDR3 is built from 15 residues. Germline lookup yields CDR1 SNHLY and CDR2 FYNNEI. Between the trimmed V and J ends, which lost 4 bases and 1 base, there was a span of 14 bases. The chain's CDR3 is CASSGGVGVSYEQYF. The DNA for the CDR3 is TGTGCCAGCAGTGGAGGTGTCGGGGTATCCTACGAGCAGTACTTC. The complete variable domain, with remaining parts taken from reference TRBV2 and TRBJ2-7, reads EPEVTQTPSHQVTQMGQEVILRCVPISNHLYFYWYRQILGQKVEFLVSFYNNEISEKSEIFDDQFSVERPDGSNFTLKIRSTKLEDSAMYFCASSGGVGVSYEQYFGPGTRLTVT.

This clone was recorded once. CDR3 sequence (DNA): TGTGCCAGCAGTGACTCGGGCGAGCAGTACTTC. Translation gives CASSDSGEQYF. The chain is built from TRBV6-4 and TRBJ2-7; D unresolved. CDR1 MRHNA and CDR2 SNTAGT come from the germline V gene. V gave up 0 bases and J gave up 6 bases, with 3 bases separating them. The CDR3 has 11 residues.

The chain recombines TRBV5-5 with TRBJ2-3, with D possibly TRBD2 on 5 matching bases. V lost 2 bases, J lost 0 bases, and 10 bases lay in between. This CDR3 comprises 15 residues. CDR1 and CDR2 (germline): SGHKS, YYEKEE (reference sequence). CDR3 sequence (DNA): TGTGCCAGCAGCTTTTCCCGGACTAGCACAGATACGCAGTATTTT. Protein: CASSFSRTSTDTQYF.

The genes are TRBV5-4 and TRBJ2-3, with 8 bases lining up with TRBD2. After removal of 3 bases from V and 2 bases from J, the junction contained 5 bases not matched to a gene. In germline, CDR1 is SGHNT, CDR2 YYREEE (reference sequence). The CDR3 runs to 15 residues. This CDR3 reads CASSWASGLTDTQYF. The CDR3 bases are TGTGCCAGCAGCTGGGCTAGCGGGCTCACAGATACGCAGTATTTT.

This clone was seen a few times. This chain uses TRBV5-1 with TRBJ2-1; tentative D call: TRBD2 (7 bases). Germline V gene lookup returns CDR1 SGHRS and CDR2 YFSETQ. The CDR3 runs to 19 residues. Trimming took 3 bases from V and 2 from J, leaving 24 bases between them. The CDR3 nucleotides are TGCGCCAGCAGCTCCGTTCCCGCGGGGGCCGGACCCGCCTACAATGAGCAGTTCTTC. It is translated as CASSSVPAGAGPAYNEQFF. Combining the CDR3 with reference TRBV5-1 and TRBJ2-1 gives the whole variable domain KAGVTQTPRYLIKTRGQQVTLSCSPISGHRSVSWYQQTPGQGLQFLFEYFSETQRNKGNFPGRFSGRQFSNSRSEMNVSTLELGDSALYLCASSSVPAGAGPAYNEQFFGPGTRLTVL.

The J gene is TRBJ2-6, the V gene TRBV2, with D possibly TRBD1 on 6 matching bases. The germline CDR1 and CDR2 sequences are SNHLY and FYNNEI. The CDR3 covers 15 residues. Trimming pared 5 bases from V and 4 bases from J, leaving 12 bases between. The CDR3 DNA sequence: TGTGCCAGCAGTAATACAGGGTTCGGGGCCAACGTCCTGACTTTC. This translates into CASSNTGFGANVLTF.

The chain uses TRBV7-3 and TRBJ2-5, with TRBD2 identical over 8 bases. Germline CDR1 SGHTA, CDR2 FQGTGA. The CDR3 runs to 13 residues. V dropped 3 bases and J dropped 3; count of bases not matched to a gene: 0. DNA of the CDR3: TGTGCCAGCAGCTTCGGGAGGGAAGAGACCCAGTACTTC. Its translation: CASSFGREETQYF.

The chain has TRBV5-6 and TRBJ1-1, with a weak D call TRBD1 (6 bases). V shed 4 bases and J shed 5 bases, with 18 bases lying between them. The CDR3 consists of 15 residues. Germline CDR1 is SGHDT and CDR2 is YYEEEE. CDR3 sequence reads: CASSRGRGASTEAFF. Written as DNA, the CDR3 is TGTGCCAGCAGCCGTGGGAGGGGGGCAAGTACTGAAGCTTTCTTT.